Shown below are 28 T cell receptor beta chains from a single sample sequenced in a study of blood T cells in healthy people across ages. Then a second PCR, running about 6 to 11 cycles, was carried out with a sample-barcoded 5' primer and a J-beta primer mix. One entry per CDR3 protein, called by TCRdb with MiXCR from the 5' RACE reads. The sample contains about 1,600,000 distinct CDR3 sequences, roughly 45% of which appear only once. Sequencing was carried out using blood. Receptor source: a woman aged 18-29 years in good health.

This chain joins TRBV21-1 and TRBJ2-7; TRBD1 was called by the table and not checked on the DNA. TRBV21-1 corresponds to a pseudogene. The CDR3 consists of 16 residues. The CDR3 here is CASSKALRTGGYEQYF. The DNA for the CDR3 is TGTGCCAGCAGCAAAGCGCTACGGACAGGGGGCTACGAGCAGTACTTC.

The chain is built from TRBV10-3 and TRBJ2-1, with D perhaps given as TRBD1 or TRBD2 (5 bases each). V lost 0 bases, J lost 11 bases, and 14 bases lay in between. The length of the CDR3 is 14 residues. Looked up from germline, CDR1 is ENHRY and CDR2 is SYGVKD. The CDR3: CAISESGTTDQQFF. DNA of the CDR3: TGTGCCATCAGTGAGTCCGGGACCACAGATCAGCAGTTCTTC.

The chain employs TRBV7-8 and TRBJ1-5; possible D gene TRBD1, 5 bases. The CDR3 has 17 residues. With 5 bases removed from V and 0 bases from J, the gap between germline ends came to 17 bases. The germline V gene encodes CDR1 SGHVS and CDR2 FQNEAQ. The CDR3 loop reads CASSPEGWDFSNQPQHF. The CDR3 DNA reads TGTGCCAGCAGCCCTGAGGGTTGGGACTTTAGCAATCAGCCCCAGCATTTT.

This clonotype appeared a single time. The rearrangement joins TRBV2 to TRBJ1-5; no definite D call. Trimming left V 2 bases short and J 4 bases short, with 6 bases between. In germline, CDR1 is SNHLY, CDR2 FYNNEI. The CDR3 covers 13 residues. CDR3 coding DNA: TGTGCCAGCAGTGAACGGTTTAATCAGCCCCAGCATTTT. It specifies CASSERFNQPQHF.

This clonotype was observed a few times. The chain is built from TRBV29-1 and TRBJ1-1; 8 bases match TRBD1. In germline, CDR1 is SQVTM, CDR2 ANQGSEA. The CDR3 runs 13 residues. V gave up 3 bases and J gave up 2 bases; unmatched junction bases: 2. CDR3 in DNA: TGCAGCGTTGAGGGACAGGCCAACACTGAAGCTTTCTTT. This gives the protein CSVEGQANTEAFF.

This clonotype was observed a few times. The chain joins TRBV20-1 to TRBJ1-5; D might be TRBD1 (5 bases). Trimming shortened V by 6 bases and J by 2 bases, and 23 bases separated the two germline ends. CDR3 size: 17 residues. Germline assignment: CDR1 DFQATT and CDR2 SNEGSKA (reference sequence). The CDR3 loop reads CSAGSRLIREGNQPQHF. CDR3 DNA sequence: TGCAGTGCCGGATCCCGTTTAATCAGGGAAGGCAATCAGCCCCAGCATTTT.

This chain joins TRBV7-2 and TRBJ2-1; D not certain. CDR3 length: 16 residues. Germline CDR1 and CDR2: SGHTA and FQGNSA. V lost 6 bases, J lost 2 bases, and 17 bases lay in between. The CDR3 loop reads CASSYNDLITYNEQFF. The CDR3 nucleotides read TGTGCCAGCAGTTACAATGACTTAATTACCTACAATGAGCAGTTCTTC. The variable domain in full, completed from reference TRBV7-2 and TRBJ2-1, reads GAGVSQSPSNKVTEKGKDVELRCDPISGHTALYWYRQSLGQGLEFLIYFQGNSAPDKSGLPSDRFSAERTGGSVSTLTIQRTQQEDSAVYLCASSYNDLITYNEQFFGPGTRLTVL.

V is TRBV29-1 and J is TRBJ2-6; TRBD1 might be the D (6 bases). V gave up 7 bases and J gave up 3 bases, with 19 bases separating them. The CDR3 covers 16 residues. Per the germline V gene, CDR1 is SQVTM and CDR2 is ANQGSEA. CDR3: CSALGQTLCGANVLTF. DNA of the CDR3: TGCAGCGCCCTCGGACAGACCCTCTGTGGGGCCAACGTCCTGACTTTC.

CDR3 sequence: CASSLIGDSNYGYTF. CDR3 DNA sequence: TGCGCCAGCAGCTTGATCGGCGATTCTAACTATGGCTACACCTTC. This chain connects TRBV5-1 to TRBJ1-2; D ambiguous. The CDR3 length is 15 residues. Trimming pared 1 base from V and 0 bases from J, leaving 10 bases between. Germline V gene sequence: CDR1 SGHRS, CDR2 YFSETQ. Variable domain in full (rest from reference TRBV5-1 and TRBJ1-2): KAGVTQTPRYLIKTRGQQVTLSCSPISGHRSVSWYQQTPGQGLQFLFEYFSETQRNKGNFPGRFSGRQFSNSRSEMNVSTLELGDSALYLCASSLIGDSNYGYTFGSGTRLTVV.

This clonotype came up a few times. The chain is built from TRBV20-1 and TRBJ2-2; 16 nucleotides match TRBD2. Germline values: CDR1 DFQATT, CDR2 SNEGSKA (reference sequence). The CDR3 runs to 21 residues. V dropped 1 base and J dropped 1; count of bases not matched to a gene: 12. The CDR3 region is CSARGDTGTSGGARNTGELFF. CDR3 sequence (DNA): TGCAGTGCTAGAGGCGACACCGGGACTAGCGGGGGGGCACGGAACACCGGGGAGCTGTTTTTT.

CDR3 sequence reads: CASSPRFAGANTGELFF. The CDR3 DNA reads TGCGCCAGCAGCCCCCGTTTTGCAGGGGCGAACACCGGGGAGCTGTTTTTT. This sequence joins TRBV4-1 and TRBJ2-2, with a possible D match to TRBD1 (6 bases). The V gene's germline CDR1 is MGHRA and CDR2 YSYEKL. Trimming took 4 bases from V and 0 from J, leaving 15 bases between them. This CDR3 has 17 residues.

Only a few counts were recorded for this clonotype. The chain recombines TRBV20-1 with TRBJ1-2; 8 positions match TRBD1. V lost 0 bases to trimming and J lost 4 bases; unmatched junction nucleotides: 7. The CDR3 extends over 15 amino acids. CDR1 is DFQATT, CDR2 SNEGSKA, per germline (reference sequence). CDR3 sequence reads: CSARDGQGAVYGYTF. In nucleotides, the CDR3 is TGCAGTGCTAGAGATGGGCAGGGGGCGGTCTATGGCTACACCTTC.

This chain links TRBV25-1 with TRBJ1-2; TRBD1 is a possible D gene (5 bases). Germline-derived CDR1 and CDR2 are MGHDK and SYGVNS. This CDR3 comprises 15 residues. Trimming removed 3 bases at V and 4 bases at J, with 15 bases between. The CDR3 loop reads CASSDGGGAPYGYTF. The CDR3 DNA sequence: TGTGCCAGCAGTGACGGCGGGGGTGCCCCCTATGGCTACACCTTC.

As concerns this clonotype: This sequence may be a read error, since a much larger clone differs from it by one base. This chain links TRBV6-1 with TRBJ2-1, with D unresolved. CDR3 length: 13 residues. The germline V gene has CDR1 MNHNS and CDR2 SASEGT. As DNA, the CDR3 is TGTGCCAGCGGTGAAGGGACCTACAATGAGCAGTTCTTC. Amino acid sequence: CASGEGTYNEQFF.

The sample holds a few counts of this clonotype. The genes are TRBV10-3 and TRBJ1-3; no clear D gene. The CDR3 is made up of 14 amino acids. Germline CDR1 reads ENHRY; CDR2 reads SYGVKD. Trimming removed 3 bases from V and 2 bases from J, with 8 bases in between. CDR3 DNA sequence: TGTGCCATCAGTGACACGGAGGCTGGAAACACCATATATTTT. It specifies CAISDTEAGNTIYF.

The table lists this clonotype with a few counts. The gene calls are TRBV6-2 or TRBV6-3 and TRBJ2-1; unclear D gene. The CDR3 has 11 residues. CDR1 MNHEY and CDR2 SVGEGT come from the germline V gene. V lost 4 bases, J lost 9 bases, and 7 bases lay in between. CDR3 amino acids: CASSSHSEQFF. The CDR3 nucleotides are TGTGCCAGCAGTTCCCATTCTGAGCAGTTCTTC.

The chain recombines TRBV5-1 with TRBJ2-7; D may be TRBD1 (5 bases). Germline assignment: CDR1 SGHRS and CDR2 YFSETQ. The ends were cut back, 0 bases at V and 7 bases at J, with 26 bases in the middle. This CDR3 is 18 amino acids long. The CDR3 region has the DNA TGCGCCAGCAGCTTGGTCGGTCAACAGGATCTGTTCTACAATGAGCAGTACTTC. Translating gives CASSLVGQQDLFYNEQYF.

This chain joins TRBV30 and TRBJ2-2, with 9 bases matching TRBD2. V was clipped by 0 bases and J by 8 bases; unmatched bases: 4. CDR1 GTSNPN and CDR2 SVGIG come from the germline V gene (reference sequence). The CDR3 extends over 14 amino acids. CDR3 nucleotide sequence: TGTGCCTGGAGTGTAGGAACTAGCGGGGGGGAGCTGTTTTTT. Translating it yields CAWSVGTSGGELFF.

The chain joins TRBV5-1 to TRBJ2-7; D is undetermined. CDR1 and CDR2 from the germline V gene are SGHRS and YFSETQ. Trimming took off 0 bases at V and 0 bases at J, with 10 bases between the two ends. This CDR3 is built from 15 residues. Written as DNA, the CDR3 is TGCGCCAGCAGCTTGGCCCCGGAAAACTCCTACGAGCAGTACTTC. It codes for CASSLAPENSYEQYF. The full variable domain, with the rest looked up from reference TRBV5-1 and TRBJ2-7, is KAGVTQTPRYLIKTRGQQVTLSCSPISGHRSVSWYQQTPGQGLQFLFEYFSETQRNKGNFPGRFSGRQFSNSRSEMNVSTLELGDSALYLCASSLAPENSYEQYFGPGTRLTVT.

This clonotype has a count of ten or more. The J gene is TRBJ2-5, the V gene TRBV7-2; 10 nucleotides line up with TRBD2. This CDR3 region has 13 residues. The germline gives CDR1 SGHTA, CDR2 FQGNSA. V gave up 5 bases and J gave up 5 bases; unmatched junction bases: 2. The CDR3, as DNA: TGTGCCAGCAGCGGAGCGGGGGGGGAGACCCAGTACTTC. This sequence encodes CASSGAGGETQYF.

This clonotype was observed a few times. The V gene is TRBV10-3, the J gene TRBJ2-1, with 7 bases fitting TRBD2. The CDR3 consists of 15 residues. CDR1 is ENHRY and CDR2 is SYGVKD in the germline V gene. V was clipped by 8 bases and J by 1 base; unmatched bases: 8. CDR3 sequence reads: CAIATVAGSYNEQFF. The CDR3 DNA reads as TGTGCCATCGCGACCGTAGCGGGTTCCTACAATGAGCAGTTCTTC.

The chain links TRBV7-2 to TRBJ1-2; D is perhaps TRBD1 (6 bases). The CDR3 has 14 residues. The germline V gene has CDR1 SGHTA and CDR2 FQGNSA. Between the trimmed V and J ends, which lost 7 bases and 4 bases, there was a span of 16 bases. The CDR3 nucleotides are TGTGCCAGCATCGGGACACTTCACAGCTATGGCTACACCTTC. It yields the protein CASIGTLHSYGYTF.

This chain uses TRBV9 with TRBJ2-3, with TRBD1 as a possible D gene (6 bases). The V end lost 3 bases, the J end lost 1 base, and 15 bases lay between the germline ends. The CDR3 is 16 amino acids. The germline V gene has CDR1 SGDLS and CDR2 YYNGEE. The CDR3 is CASSGKQGWGTDTQYF. In nucleotides, the CDR3 is TGTGCCAGCAGCGGGAAACAGGGATGGGGCACAGATACGCAGTATTTT.

CDR3 bases: TGTGCTAGTGGTTTGATGTACGAGCAGTACTTC. Protein product: CASGLMYEQYF. The chain uses TRBV12-5 and TRBJ2-5; no clear D. The last part of the DNA fits TRBJ2-7 better; the J call may be wrong. There are 11 residues in the CDR3. Germline CDR1 is LGHNT and CDR2 is FRNRAP.

This clonotype has just a few counts. CDR3 in DNA: TGTGCCAGCAGCGGACAGGCGTCGACTAGCACAGATACGCAGTATTTT. Its translation: CASSGQASTSTDTQYF. The J gene is TRBJ2-3, the V gene TRBV6-1; 7 bases line up with TRBD1. The CDR3 contains 16 residues. Germline assignment: CDR1 MNHNS and CDR2 SASEGT. With 6 bases clipped from V and 0 bases from J, the junction kept 9 bases outside the gene matches.

The chain is built from TRBV20-1 and TRBJ1-4; TRBD1 matches at 7 bases. V lost 6 bases to trimming and J lost 3 bases; unmatched junction nucleotides: 10. The CDR3 sequence is 15 residues long. The V gene's germline CDR1 is DFQATT and CDR2 SNEGSKA (reference sequence). CDR3: CSAQDRRGPNEKLFF. The CDR3 bases are TGCAGTGCCCAGGACAGGCGGGGGCCTAATGAAAAACTGTTTTTT.

The chain employs TRBV4-2 and TRBJ1-5; D is unresolved. This CDR3 has 15 amino acids. The V and J ends lost 1 base and 5 bases respectively, with 12 bases between them. Germline CDR1 reads LGHNA; CDR2 reads YNFKEQ. This CDR3 reads CASSQGPGSDQPQHF. CDR3 DNA sequence: TGTGCCAGCAGCCAAGGTCCGGGGTCAGATCAGCCCCAGCATTTT.

The V call is TRBV20-1, the J call TRBJ2-7; 14 bases agree with TRBD2. The germline CDR1 and CDR2 sequences are DFQATT and SNEGSKA (reference sequence). The CDR3 is 19 amino acids. V dropped 4 bases and J dropped 3; count of bases not matched to a gene: 17. The CDR3 loop reads CSANRPTSGGADPLYEQYF. DNA for the CDR3: TGCAGTGCTAACCGCCCGACTAGCGGGGGGGCCGATCCTCTCTACGAGCAGTACTTC.